The 5 T cell receptor beta chains presented below share a single source sample, sequenced in a study of ipilimumab plus nivolumab after autologous stem cell transplantation. Using immunoSEQ multiplex PCR, the repertoire was profiled, and TCRdb retains in-frame clones only, with some absent. The sample lists 15,000 to 20,000 clones, approximately 82% occurring once. Sequencing used PBMCs, obtained in a trial of ipilimumab plus nivolumab as post-transplant consolidation. These receptors were taken from a male donor with diffuse large B-cell lymphoma.

This rearrangement joins TRBV28 to TRBJ2-7, with 11 bases aligning to TRBD1. This CDR3 is built from 15 residues. With V trimmed by 4 bases and J by 0 bases, 2 bases remained unmatched. CDR1 MDHEN and CDR2 SYDVKM come from the germline V gene. The CDR3 sequence: CASSSGTGGSYEQYF. CDR3 DNA: TGTGCCAGCAGTTCCGGGACAGGGGGCTCCTACGAGCAGTACTTC.

The chain carries TRBV7-9 and TRBJ2-5; TRBD2 matches 9 bases. The V and J ends lost 1 base and 11 bases, in that order; junction bases with no gene match: 11. The germline V gene has CDR1 SEHNR and CDR2 FQNEAQ (reference sequence). This CDR3 has 15 residues. The CDR3 sequence is CASSLGSSGGPEQYF. In DNA form, the CDR3 reads TGTGCCAGCAGCTTAGGTAGTAGCGGGGGCCCGGAACAGTACTTC.

In this sample, this clone turned up a few times. The chain joins TRBV14 to TRBJ2-2; possible D gene TRBD1, 5 bases. Germline assignment: CDR1 SGHDN and CDR2 FVKESK. V dropped 3 bases and J dropped 4 bases, with 6 bases sitting between them. The CDR3 runs 13 residues. CDR3 amino acids: CASSQGRTGELFF. In nucleotides, the CDR3 is TGTGCCAGCAGCCAGGGGCGCACCGGGGAGCTGTTTTTT.

The J gene is TRBJ1-3, the V gene TRBV2; perhaps TRBD1 as D (5 bases). CDR3 length equals 12 residues. In germline, CDR1 is SNHLY, CDR2 FYNNEI. The V end was cut by 10 bases, the J end by 4 bases, with 11 bases between. The CDR3 nucleotides are TGTGCCACAGGGTTGGGCGGAAACACCATATATTTT. It is translated as CATGLGGNTIYF.

The chain uses TRBV6-5 and TRBJ1-5; D uncertain. The CDR3 contains 13 residues. Trimming left V 4 bases short and J 5 bases short, with 9 bases between. CDR1 MNHEY and CDR2 SVGAGI come from the germline V gene. The CDR3 coding sequence is TGTGCCAGCAGTTTAAGGAGGCATCAGCCCCAGCATTTT. It encodes CASSLRRHQPQHF.